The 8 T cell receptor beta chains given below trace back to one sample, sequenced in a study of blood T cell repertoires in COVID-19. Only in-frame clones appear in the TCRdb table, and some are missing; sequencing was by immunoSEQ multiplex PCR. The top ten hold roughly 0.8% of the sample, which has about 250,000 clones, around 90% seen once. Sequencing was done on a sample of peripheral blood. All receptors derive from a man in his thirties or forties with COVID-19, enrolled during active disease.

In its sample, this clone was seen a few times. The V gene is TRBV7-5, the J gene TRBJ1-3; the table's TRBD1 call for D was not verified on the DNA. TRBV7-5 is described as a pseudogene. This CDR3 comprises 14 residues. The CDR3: CVRSTGVEENTIYF. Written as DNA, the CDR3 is TGTGTCAGAAGCACAGGGGTTGAAGAAAACACCATATATTTT.

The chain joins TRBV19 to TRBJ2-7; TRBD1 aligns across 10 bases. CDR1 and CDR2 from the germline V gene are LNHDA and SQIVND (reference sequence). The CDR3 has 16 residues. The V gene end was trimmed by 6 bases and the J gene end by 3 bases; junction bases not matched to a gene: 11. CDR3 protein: CASSPLPGQGSYEQYF. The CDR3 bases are TGTGCCAGTAGCCCGCTACCGGGACAGGGGAGCTACGAGCAGTACTTC.

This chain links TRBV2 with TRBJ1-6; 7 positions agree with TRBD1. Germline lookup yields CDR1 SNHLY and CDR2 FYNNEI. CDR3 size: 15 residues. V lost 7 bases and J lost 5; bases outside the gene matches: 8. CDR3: CASKKGTVDNSPLHF. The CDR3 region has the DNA TGTGCCAGCAAAAAGGGGACAGTAGATAATTCACCCCTCCACTTT.

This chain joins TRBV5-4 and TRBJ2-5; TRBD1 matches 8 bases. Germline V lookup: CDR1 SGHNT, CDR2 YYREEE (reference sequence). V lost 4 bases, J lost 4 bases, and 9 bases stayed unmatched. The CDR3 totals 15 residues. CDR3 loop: CASSRRSGGAETQYF. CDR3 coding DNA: TGTGCCAGCAGCAGGCGATCAGGGGGCGCAGAGACCCAGTACTTC.

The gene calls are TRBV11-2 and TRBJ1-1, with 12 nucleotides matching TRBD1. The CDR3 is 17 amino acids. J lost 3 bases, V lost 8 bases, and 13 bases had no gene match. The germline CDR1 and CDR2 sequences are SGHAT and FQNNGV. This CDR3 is CASGLPGQGALHTEAFF. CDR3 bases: TGTGCCAGCGGGCTTCCGGGACAGGGGGCCCTTCACACTGAAGCTTTCTTT.

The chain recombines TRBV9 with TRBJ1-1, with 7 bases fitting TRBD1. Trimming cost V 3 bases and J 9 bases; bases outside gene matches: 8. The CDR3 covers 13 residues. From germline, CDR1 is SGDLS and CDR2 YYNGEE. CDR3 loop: CASSGETGAQAFF. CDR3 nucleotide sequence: TGTGCCAGCAGCGGGGAAACAGGGGCGCAAGCTTTCTTT.

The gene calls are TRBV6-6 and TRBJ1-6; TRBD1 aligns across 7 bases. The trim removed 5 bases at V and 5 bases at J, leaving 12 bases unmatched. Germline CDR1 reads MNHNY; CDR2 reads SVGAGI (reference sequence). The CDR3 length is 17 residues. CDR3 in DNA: TGTGCCAGCAGTCAATGGGGGGACAGCAAGAATAATTCACCCCTCCACTTT. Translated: CASSQWGDSKNNSPLHF.

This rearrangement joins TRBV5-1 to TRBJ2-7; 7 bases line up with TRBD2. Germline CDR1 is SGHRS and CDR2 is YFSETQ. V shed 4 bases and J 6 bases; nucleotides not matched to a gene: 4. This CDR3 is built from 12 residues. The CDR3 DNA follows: TGCGCCAGCAGCCCGACTAGCTCCGAGCAGTACTTC. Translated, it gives CASSPTSSEQYF.